This TCR beta chain was captured by sequencing in a study of cytomegalovirus exposure and HLA in healthy donors. The overall study: The Caucasian-associated ancestry cluster held roughly 80% of around 380 genotyped donors. Broader study findings: Certain sequence variants were highly shared and formed a cluster, and this cluster was likely a sequencing artifact. Evidence from a later analysis indicated that most CMV-associated TCR beta chains looked HLA-restricted.

Primers included in the PCR were 60 Vbeta and 13 Jbeta primers. Assay: immunoSEQ multiplex PCR; the TCRdb copy retains only in-frame clones and omits some. The table records fewer than 100,000 clones, more than 75% of them present only once. The CDR3 has 15 amino acids. CDR1 is SEHNR, CDR2 FQNEAQ, per germline (reference sequence). V was pared by 4 bases and J by 4 bases, with 16 bases between. Worth noting for this clone: Its antigen remains unknown.

The genes are TRBV7-9 and TRBJ1-1; TRBD1 is a possible D gene (6 bases). The TCR comes from a woman aged 40 to 50 in good health and CMV-seronegative. The sample was PBMCs. CDR3 nucleotides: TGTGCCAGCAGCTCCCAATTGACAGGAGTCACTGAAGCTTTCTTT. Translated, it gives CASSSQLTGVTEAFF.